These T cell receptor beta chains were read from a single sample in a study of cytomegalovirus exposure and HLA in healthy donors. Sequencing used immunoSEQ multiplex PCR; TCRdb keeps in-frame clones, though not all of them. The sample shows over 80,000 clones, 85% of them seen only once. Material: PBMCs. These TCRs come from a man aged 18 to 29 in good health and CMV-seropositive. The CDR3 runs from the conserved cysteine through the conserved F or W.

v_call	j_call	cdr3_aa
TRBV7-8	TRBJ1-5	CASSLAGGKGQPQHF
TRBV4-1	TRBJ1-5	CASSPSIGRGVSSNQPQHF
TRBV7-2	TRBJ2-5	CASSPSGRGVWQETQYF
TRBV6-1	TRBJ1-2	CASSLTDRVTGYTF
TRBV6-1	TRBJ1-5	CASSERRYRDSNQPQHF
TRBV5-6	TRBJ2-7	CASSIGTSGYEQYF
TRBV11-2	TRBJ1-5	CASSLGGNNQPQHF
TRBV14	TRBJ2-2	CASSFDLAGINTGELFF
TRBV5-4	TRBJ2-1	CASSLTGSYNEQFF
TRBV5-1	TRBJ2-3	CASSLPSGDTQYF
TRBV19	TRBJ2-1	CASSIMERSYYNEQFF
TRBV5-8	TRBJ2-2	CASSFEGYTGELFF